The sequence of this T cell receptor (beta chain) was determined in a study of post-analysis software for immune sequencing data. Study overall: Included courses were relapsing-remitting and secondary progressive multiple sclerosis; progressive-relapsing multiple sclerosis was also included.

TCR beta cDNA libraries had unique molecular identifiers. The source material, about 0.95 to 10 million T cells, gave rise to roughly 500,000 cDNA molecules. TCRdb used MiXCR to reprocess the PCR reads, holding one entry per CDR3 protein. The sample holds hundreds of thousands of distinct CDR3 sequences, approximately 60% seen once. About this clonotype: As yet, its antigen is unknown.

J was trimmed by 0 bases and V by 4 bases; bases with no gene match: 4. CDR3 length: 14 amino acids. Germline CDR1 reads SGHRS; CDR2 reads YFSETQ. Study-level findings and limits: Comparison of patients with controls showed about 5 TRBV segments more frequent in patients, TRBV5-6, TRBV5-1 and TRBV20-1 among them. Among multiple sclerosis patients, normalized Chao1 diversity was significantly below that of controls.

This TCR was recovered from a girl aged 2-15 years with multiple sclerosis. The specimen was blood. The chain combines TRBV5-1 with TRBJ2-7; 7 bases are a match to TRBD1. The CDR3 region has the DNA TGCGCCAGCAGCGGGGGACAGATCTCCTACGAGCAGTACTTC. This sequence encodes CASSGGQISYEQYF.